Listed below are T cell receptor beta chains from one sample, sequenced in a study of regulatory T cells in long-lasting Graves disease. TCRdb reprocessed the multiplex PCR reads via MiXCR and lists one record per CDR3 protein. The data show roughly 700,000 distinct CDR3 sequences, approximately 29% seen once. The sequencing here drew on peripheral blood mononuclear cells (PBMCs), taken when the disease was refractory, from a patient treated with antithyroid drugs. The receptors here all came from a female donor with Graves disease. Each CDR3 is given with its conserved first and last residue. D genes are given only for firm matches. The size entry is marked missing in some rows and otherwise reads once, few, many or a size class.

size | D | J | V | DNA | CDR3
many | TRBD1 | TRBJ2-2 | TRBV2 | TGTGCCAGCAGTCGACAGGGCGGCGGTAACACCGGGGAGCTGTTTTTT | CASSRQGGGNTGELFF
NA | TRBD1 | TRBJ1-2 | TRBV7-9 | TGTGCCAGCAGCTCCAGGGACAGGGGGATCGGCTACACCTTC | CASSSRDRGIGYTF
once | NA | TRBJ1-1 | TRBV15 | TGTGTCACCAGCAGGAATAACACTGAAGCTTTCTTT | CVTSRNNTEAFF
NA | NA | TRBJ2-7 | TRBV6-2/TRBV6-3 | TGTGCCAGCAGTCGCCCAAGCCGGGGCCCTGTCTACGAGCAGTACTTC | CASSRPSRGPVYEQYF
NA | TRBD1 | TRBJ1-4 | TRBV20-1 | TGCAGTGTCCCACCGACAGGGCGAAATGAAAAACTGTTTTTT | CSVPPTGRNEKLFF
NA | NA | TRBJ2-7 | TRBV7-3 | TGTGCCAGCAGCCGATTAACGGTAGACCACGAGCAGTACTTC | CASSRLTVDHEQYF
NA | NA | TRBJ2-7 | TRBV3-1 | TGTGCCAGCAGCCAAGAGGCGGGGAAACTCTACGAGCAGTACTTC | CASSQEAGKLYEQYF
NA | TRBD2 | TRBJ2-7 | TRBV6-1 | TGTGCCAGCAGGCTTAGGGAGGGCCCCTACGAGCAGTACTTC | CASRLREGPYEQYF
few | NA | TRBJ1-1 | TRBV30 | TGTGCCTGGAGTCGGGTCTTGAACACTGAAGCTTTCTTT | CAWSRVLNTEAFF
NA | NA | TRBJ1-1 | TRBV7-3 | TGTGCCAGCAGCTCCTGGGACATCATGAACACTGAAGCTTTCTTT | CASSSWDIMNTEAFF
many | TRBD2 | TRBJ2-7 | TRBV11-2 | TGTGCCAGCAGCATCACACTTCCGGGACTAGCCTACGAGCAGTACTTC | CASSITLPGLAYEQYF
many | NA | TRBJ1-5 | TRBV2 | TGTGCCAGCAGACCGCCCAATCAGCCCCAGCATTTT | CASRPPNQPQHF
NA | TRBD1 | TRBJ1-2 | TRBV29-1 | TGCAGCGTTGAGAGGGGGCATGGCTACACCTTC | CSVERGHGYTF
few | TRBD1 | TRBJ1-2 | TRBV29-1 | TGCAGCGTTGTTCAGGGGGTCGGCTACACCTTC | CSVVQGVGYTF
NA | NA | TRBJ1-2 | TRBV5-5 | TGTGCCAGCAGCTCGGGGGGGGGCGTCTATGGCTACACCTTC | CASSSGGGVYGYTF
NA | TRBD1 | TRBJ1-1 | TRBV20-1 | TGCAGTGCTAGAGATCTGCTACCGGGACAGAACACTGAAGCTCTCTTT | CSARDLLPGQNTEALF
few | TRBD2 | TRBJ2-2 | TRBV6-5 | TGTGCCAGCAGTTACTCATCTAGCGGACTGGTAGGAACCGGGGAGCTGTTTTTT | CASSYSSSGLVGTGELFF
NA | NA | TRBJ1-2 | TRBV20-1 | TGCAGTGCCTTAGGACAGTCTAACTATAGCTACACCTTC | CSALGQSNYSYTF
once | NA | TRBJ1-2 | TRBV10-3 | TGTGCCATCAGTGGAATGGACGGACGGGGCTATGGCTACACCTTC | CAISGMDGRGYGYTF
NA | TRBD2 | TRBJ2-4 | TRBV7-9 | TGTGCCAGCAGCCCGGGACTAGCCAGGGACATTCAGTACTTC | CASSPGLARDIQYF
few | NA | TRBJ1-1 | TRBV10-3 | TGTGCCATCAGTCGAGGGGGACCGGGGGGCCTAATGAACACTGAAGCTTTCTTT | CAISRGGPGGLMNTEAFF
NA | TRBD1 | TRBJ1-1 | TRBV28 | TGTACCAGCAGTTCGGGACAGGTTAACACTGAAGCTTTCTTT | CTSSSGQVNTEAFF
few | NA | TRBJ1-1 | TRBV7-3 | TGTGCCAGCAGCTCCCCCGACAGGAAAAACACTGAAGCTTTCTTT | CASSSPDRKNTEAFF
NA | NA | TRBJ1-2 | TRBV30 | TGTGCCTGGAGTGTTGGGGGGTCCTATGGCTACACCTTC | CAWSVGGSYGYTF
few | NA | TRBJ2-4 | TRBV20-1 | TGCAGTGCTAGAGATTGGGACATTCAGTACTTC | CSARDWDIQYF
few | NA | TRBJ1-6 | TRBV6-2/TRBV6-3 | TGTGCCAGCAGTTACTCCTATAATTCACCCCTCCACTTT | CASSYSYNSPLHF
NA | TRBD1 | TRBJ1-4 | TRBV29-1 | TGCAGCGTTCGCTTAAACAGGGGAAATGAAAAACTGTTTTTT | CSVRLNRGNEKLFF
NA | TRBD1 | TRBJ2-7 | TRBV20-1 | TGCAGTGCTGAGACAGGGAATCTCTACGAGCAGTACTTC | CSAETGNLYEQYF
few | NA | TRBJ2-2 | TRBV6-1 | TGTGCCAGCTTTAAACCCCTGTGGGAGCTGTTTTTT | CASFKPLWELFF
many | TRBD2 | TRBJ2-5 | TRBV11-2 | TGTGCCAGCAGTTCGGGACTAGCGGGAGAAAAAGAGAGGACCCAGTACTTC | CASSSGLAGEKERTQYF
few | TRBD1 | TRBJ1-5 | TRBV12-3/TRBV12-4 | TGTGCCAGCAGTCACCTGGGGACAGGGCGCGGCAATCAGCCCCAGCATTTT | CASSHLGTGRGNQPQHF
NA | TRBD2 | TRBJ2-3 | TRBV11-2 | TGTGCCAGCAGCCGAGGACTAGCGAGGAGCACAGATACGCAGTATTTT | CASSRGLARSTDTQYF
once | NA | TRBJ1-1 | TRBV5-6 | TGTGCCAGCAGCTTGGTTGTGGGGGGCACTGAAGCTTTCTTT | CASSLVVGGTEAFF
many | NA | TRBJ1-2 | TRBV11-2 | TGTGCCAGCAGCTTATCCCTTGGTTATGGCTACACCTTC | CASSLSLGYGYTF
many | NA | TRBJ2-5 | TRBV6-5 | TGTGCCAGCAGTTACTATCAAGAGACCCAGTACTTC | CASSYYQETQYF
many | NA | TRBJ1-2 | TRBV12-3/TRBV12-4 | TGTGCCAGCAGTGCCTCGGTAGGGGGAGGAGATGGCTACACCTTC | CASSASVGGGDGYTF
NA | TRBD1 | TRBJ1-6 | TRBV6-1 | TGTGCCAGCAGTGAAAGTGGGACAGGCGGAAATTCACCCCTCCACTTT | CASSESGTGGNSPLHF
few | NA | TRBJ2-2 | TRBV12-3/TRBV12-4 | TGTGCCAGCAGGGGGGACTTTAAGAACACCGGGGAGCTGTTTTTT | CASRGDFKNTGELFF
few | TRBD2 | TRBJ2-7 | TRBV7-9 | TGTGCCAGCAGCGCAGGACTAGGTTCCTACGAGCAGTACTTC | CASSAGLGSYEQYF
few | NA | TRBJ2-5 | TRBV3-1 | TGTGCCAGCAGCCAAGTACAAGCAGCCGAGACCCAGTACTTC | CASSQVQAAETQYF
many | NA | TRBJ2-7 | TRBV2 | TGTGCCAGCAGACAGAGGAGCTCCTACGAGCAGTACTTC | CASRQRSSYEQYF
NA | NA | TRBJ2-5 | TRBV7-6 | TGTGCCAGCAGCCACCTAAGAGGAGGCCAAGAGACCCAGTACTTC | CASSHLRGGQETQYF